This T cell receptor beta chain was sequenced for a study of blood T cell repertoires in COVID-19. The CDR3 length is 13 residues. Germline CDR1 and CDR2: SGHVS and FNYEAQ. Trimming pared 2 bases from V and 8 bases from J, leaving 7 bases between. Produced via immunoSEQ multiplex PCR; TCRdb's table is partial and in-frame only. Of hundreds of thousands of clones in the sample, roughly 90% were seen once. The V gene is TRBV7-6, the J gene TRBJ1-6, with D hard to call. Specimen: PBMCs or T cells enriched from blood (not recorded which). The sequence was obtained from a woman in her fifties or sixties who had recovered from COVID-19. CDR3 amino acids: CASSLQLDSPLHF. DNA of the CDR3: TGTGCCAGCAGCTTACAGCTAGATTCACCCCTCCACTTT.